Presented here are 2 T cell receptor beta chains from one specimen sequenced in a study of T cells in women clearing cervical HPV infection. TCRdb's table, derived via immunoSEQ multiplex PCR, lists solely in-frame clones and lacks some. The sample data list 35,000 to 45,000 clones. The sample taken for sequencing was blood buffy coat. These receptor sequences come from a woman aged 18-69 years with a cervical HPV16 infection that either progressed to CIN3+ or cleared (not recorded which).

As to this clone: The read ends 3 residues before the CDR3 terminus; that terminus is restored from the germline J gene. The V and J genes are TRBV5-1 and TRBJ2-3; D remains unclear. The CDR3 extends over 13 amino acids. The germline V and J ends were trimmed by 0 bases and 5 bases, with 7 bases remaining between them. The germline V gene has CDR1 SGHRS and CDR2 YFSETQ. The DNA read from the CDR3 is TGCGCCAGCAGCTTGGACCCCGGAGATACG. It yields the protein CASSLDPGDT. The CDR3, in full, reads CASSLDPGDTQYF.

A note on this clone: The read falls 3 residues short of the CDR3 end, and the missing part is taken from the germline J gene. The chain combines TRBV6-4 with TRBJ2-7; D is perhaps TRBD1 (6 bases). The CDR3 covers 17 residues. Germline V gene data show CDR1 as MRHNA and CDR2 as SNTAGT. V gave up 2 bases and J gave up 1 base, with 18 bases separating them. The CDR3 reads CASSDPMTGRRSYEQYF. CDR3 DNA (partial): TGTGCCAGCAGTGACCCTATGACAGGTCGGAGATCCTACGAG.